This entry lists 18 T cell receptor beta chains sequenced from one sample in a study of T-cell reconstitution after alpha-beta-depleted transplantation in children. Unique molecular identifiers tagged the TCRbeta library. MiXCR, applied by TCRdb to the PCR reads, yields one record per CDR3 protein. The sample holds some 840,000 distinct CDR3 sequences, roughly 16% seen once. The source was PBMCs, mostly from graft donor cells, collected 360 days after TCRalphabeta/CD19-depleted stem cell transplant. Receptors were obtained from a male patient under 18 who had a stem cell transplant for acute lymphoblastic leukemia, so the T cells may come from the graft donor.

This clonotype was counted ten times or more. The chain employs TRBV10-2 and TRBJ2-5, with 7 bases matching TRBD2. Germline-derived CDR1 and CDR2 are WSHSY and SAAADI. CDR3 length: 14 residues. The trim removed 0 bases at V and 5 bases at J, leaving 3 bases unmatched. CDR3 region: CASSESTSRETQYF. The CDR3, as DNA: TGCGCCAGCAGTGAGTCGACTAGCAGGGAGACCCAGTACTTC.

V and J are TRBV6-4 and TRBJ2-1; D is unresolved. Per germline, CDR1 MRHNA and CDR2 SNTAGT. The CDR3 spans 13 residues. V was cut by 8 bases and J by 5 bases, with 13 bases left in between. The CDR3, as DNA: TGTGCCAGCGCCCAAACCAGAAACAATGAGCAGTTCTTC. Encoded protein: CASAQTRNNEQFF.

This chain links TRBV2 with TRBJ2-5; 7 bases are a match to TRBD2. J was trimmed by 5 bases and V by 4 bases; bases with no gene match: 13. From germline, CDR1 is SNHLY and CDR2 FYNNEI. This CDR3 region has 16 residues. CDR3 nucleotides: TGTGCCAGCAGTGGGCCTAGCGGACTGGAAATGGAGACCCAGTACTTC. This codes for CASSGPSGLEMETQYF.

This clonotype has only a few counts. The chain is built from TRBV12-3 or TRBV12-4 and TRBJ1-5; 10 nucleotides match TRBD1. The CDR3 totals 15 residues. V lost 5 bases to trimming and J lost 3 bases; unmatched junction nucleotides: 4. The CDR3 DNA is TGTGCCAGCAGTCGACAGGGGGCACTCAATCAGCCCCAGCATTTT. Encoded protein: CASSRQGALNQPQHF.

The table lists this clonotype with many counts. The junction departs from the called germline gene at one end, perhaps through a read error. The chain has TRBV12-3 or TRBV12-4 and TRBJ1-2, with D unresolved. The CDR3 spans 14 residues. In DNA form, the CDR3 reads TGTGCCAGCAGGCCACCCGTGTGGGAGCTAACCTCCCACTTC. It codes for CASRPPVWELTSHF.

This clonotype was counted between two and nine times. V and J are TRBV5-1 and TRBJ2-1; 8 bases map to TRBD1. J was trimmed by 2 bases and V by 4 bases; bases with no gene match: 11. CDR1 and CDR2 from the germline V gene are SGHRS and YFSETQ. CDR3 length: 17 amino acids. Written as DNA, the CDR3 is TGCGCCAGCAGCGCCGCTTACGGGACAGGACCCTACAATGAGCAGTTCTTC. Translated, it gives CASSAAYGTGPYNEQFF.

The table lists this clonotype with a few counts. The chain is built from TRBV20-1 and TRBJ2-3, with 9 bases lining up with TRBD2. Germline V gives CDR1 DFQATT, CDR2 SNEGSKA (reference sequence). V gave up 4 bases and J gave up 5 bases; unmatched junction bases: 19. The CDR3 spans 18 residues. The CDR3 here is CSAMGTFAGGTLVDTQYF. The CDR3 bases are TGCAGTGCTATGGGGACCTTCGCGGGAGGGACTTTAGTAGATACGCAGTATTTT.

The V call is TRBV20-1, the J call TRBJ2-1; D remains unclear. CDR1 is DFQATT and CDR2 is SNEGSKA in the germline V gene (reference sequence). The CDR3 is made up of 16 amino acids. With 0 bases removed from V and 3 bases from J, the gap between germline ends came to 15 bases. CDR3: CSAREAETFYYNEQFF. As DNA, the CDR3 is TGCAGTGCTAGAGAGGCCGAGACTTTCTACTACAATGAGCAGTTCTTC.

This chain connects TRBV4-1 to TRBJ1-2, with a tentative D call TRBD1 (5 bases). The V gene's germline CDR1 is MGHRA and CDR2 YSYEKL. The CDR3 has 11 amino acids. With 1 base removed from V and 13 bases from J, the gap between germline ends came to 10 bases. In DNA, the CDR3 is TGCGCCAGCAGCCAAGGACAGAAAGTCACCTTC. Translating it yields CASSQGQKVTF.

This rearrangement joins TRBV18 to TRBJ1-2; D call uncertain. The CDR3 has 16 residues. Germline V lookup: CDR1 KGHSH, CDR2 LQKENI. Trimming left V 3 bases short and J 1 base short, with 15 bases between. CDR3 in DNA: TGTGCCAGCTCACCTCTAGGAGGAGGCTTTAACTATGGCTACACCTTC. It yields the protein CASSPLGGGFNYGYTF.

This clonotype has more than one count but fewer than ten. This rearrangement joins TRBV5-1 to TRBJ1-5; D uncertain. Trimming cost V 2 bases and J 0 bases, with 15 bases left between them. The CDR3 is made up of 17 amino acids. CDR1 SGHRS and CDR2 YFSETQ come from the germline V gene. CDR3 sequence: CASSFRPKGNSNQPQHF. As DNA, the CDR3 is TGCGCCAGCAGCTTTCGACCTAAAGGTAATAGCAATCAGCCCCAGCATTTT.

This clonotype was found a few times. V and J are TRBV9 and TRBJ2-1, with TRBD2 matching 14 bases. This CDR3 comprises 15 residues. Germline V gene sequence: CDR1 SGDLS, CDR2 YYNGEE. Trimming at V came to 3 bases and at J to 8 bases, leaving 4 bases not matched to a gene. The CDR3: CASSAGLAGGDEQFF. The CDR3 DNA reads TGTGCCAGCAGCGCCGGACTAGCGGGAGGAGATGAGCAGTTCTTC.

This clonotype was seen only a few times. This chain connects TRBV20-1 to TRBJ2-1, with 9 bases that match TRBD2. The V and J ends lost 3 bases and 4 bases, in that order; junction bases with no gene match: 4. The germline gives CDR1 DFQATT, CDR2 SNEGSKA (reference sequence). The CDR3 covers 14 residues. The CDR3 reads CSARASGNYNEQFF. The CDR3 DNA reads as TGCAGTGCTAGGGCTAGCGGGAATTACAATGAGCAGTTCTTC.

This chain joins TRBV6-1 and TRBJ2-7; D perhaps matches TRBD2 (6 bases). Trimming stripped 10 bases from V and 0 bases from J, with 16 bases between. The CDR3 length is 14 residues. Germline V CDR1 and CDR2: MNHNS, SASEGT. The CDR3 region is CATSGRESSYEQYF. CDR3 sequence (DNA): TGTGCCACCTCGGGACGGGAGAGCTCCTACGAGCAGTACTTC.

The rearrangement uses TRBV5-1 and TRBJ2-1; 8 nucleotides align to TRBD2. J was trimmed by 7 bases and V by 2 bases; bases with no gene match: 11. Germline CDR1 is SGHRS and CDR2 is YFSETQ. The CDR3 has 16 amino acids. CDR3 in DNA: TGCGCCAGCAGCTTTCCGGGGAGCGGGAGCGGTAATGAGCAGTTCTTC. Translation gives CASSFPGSGSGNEQFF.

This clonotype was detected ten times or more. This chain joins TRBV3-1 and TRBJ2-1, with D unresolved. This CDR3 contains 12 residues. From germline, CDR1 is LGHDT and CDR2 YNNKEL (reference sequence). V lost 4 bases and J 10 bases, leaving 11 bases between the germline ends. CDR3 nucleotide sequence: TGTGCCAGCAGCCGCATTACATGGGAGCAGTTCTTC. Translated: CASSRITWEQFF.

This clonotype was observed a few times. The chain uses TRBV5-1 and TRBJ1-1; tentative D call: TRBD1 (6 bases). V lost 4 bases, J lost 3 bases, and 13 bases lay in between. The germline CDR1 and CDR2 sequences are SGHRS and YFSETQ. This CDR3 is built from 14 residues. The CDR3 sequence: CASSLQGLYTEAFF. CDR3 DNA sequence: TGCGCCAGCAGCCTGCAGGGGCTCTACACTGAAGCTTTCTTT. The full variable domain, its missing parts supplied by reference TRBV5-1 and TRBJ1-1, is KAGVTQTPRYLIKTRGQQVTLSCSPISGHRSVSWYQQTPGQGLQFLFEYFSETQRNKGNFPGRFSGRQFSNSRSEMNVSTLELGDSALYLCASSLQGLYTEAFFGQGTRLTVV.

CDR3 nucleotides: TGCAGTGCTAGAGGGTACAGGGACCAGCCCCAGCATTTT. It codes for CSARGYRDQPQHF. This chain links TRBV20-1 with TRBJ1-5; a weak D match, TRBD1 (6 bases). Germline lookup yields CDR1 DFQATT and CDR2 SNEGSKA (reference sequence). V lost 1 base to trimming and J lost 7 bases, with 11 bases between them. CDR3 length equals 13 residues.